This T cell receptor (beta chain) was identified during a study of T cells after yellow fever vaccination (dated by TCRdb to the late 2010s). General notes on the study: The SMART-Seq v4 Ultra Low Input RNA kit was used to prepare libraries from fractions with low cell numbers. To follow T-cell clones before and after primary and booster YFV17D yellow fever vaccination, bulk TCR alpha and beta repertoires were sequenced over time. Two healthy male donors made up the cohort, one aged 18 to 30 years and the other aged 30 to 40 years. Bulk PBMC replicates and cell subsets were isolated from blood drawn at multiple timepoints before and after both primary and secondary immunization.

The sequencer listed for this sample is Illumina NovaSeq 6000. TCR cDNA was made using 5'RACE template switching, a step that added a universal primer site and unique molecular identifiers. Priming for cDNA synthesis came from both the TCR alpha and TCR beta constant segments. Library amplification involved two PCR steps, and the second step added sample barcodes and sequencing adapters. Sequencing of the libraries was done on either Illumina HiSeq 2500 (2x100 bp) or NovaSeq (2x150 bp). As for the authors' bioinformatics: Demultiplexing of reads and collapsing into UMI consensus sequences were performed with MIGEC, and V(D)J alignment was carried out with MiXCR. Clonotypes responding to the vaccine were identified with edgeR on replicate PBMC samples, with the criteria of FDR below 0.01 and a log2 fold change above 5 up to day 15. Each bulk clonotype was labeled CD4 or CD8 based on which sequenced repertoire, CD4 or CD8, contained the clonotype at higher abundance. TCRdb applied fastp at Q25 and MiXCR to the public reads, then kept only in-frame beta chains. Identical CDR3 proteins give one entry, which carries the most common genes and DNA. TCRdb's processing, not the authors' own work, is the source of the V and J calls. The sample table records 400,000 to 450,000 distinct CDR3 sequences; about 17% of these occur just once. Together, the top ten hold 15% to 20% of the sample.

Notes on this clonotype: Its antigen is not yet known. No base-level quality is on record; no much larger clone is a single base apart.

Reading the label with the study, this specimen's treatment or condition is: live attenuated yellow fever vaccine strain. Two biological replicates of bulk PBMCs were collected at each blood-draw timepoint. A standard Ficoll-Paque protocol was used to isolate PBMCs from peripheral blood. TriZol was used to extract RNA from bulk PBMCs, from CD4 and CD8 fractions, and from dextramer-positive and dextramer-negative fractions. Here is what the overall study found, with its caveats: Most clones expanded after primary vaccination were re-detected after the booster (approximately 95% of CD4 and around nine tenths of CD8), suggesting broad memory maintenance. Compared with the primary T-cell response, the secondary T-cell response was faster but weaker, reaching its peak on day 5 rather than on day 15. A small fraction of clonotypes showed up in both the CD4 and CD8 compartments, probably as a result of convergent recombination. Computational filtering was needed because FACS-sorted repertoires could contain abundant contaminating clonotypes from the bulk population. Only two donors were included in the study, so the extent to which the findings can be generalized is limited.

The sequence was obtained from a man aged 18 to 35 who received the YFV17D yellow fever vaccine. Sequences were derived from PBMCs, sampled before the yellow fever booster vaccination.

The CDR3 amino acid sequence is: CASSLGGRGMNTEAFF. The DNA sequence is TGTGCCAGCAGCTTAGGGGGGAGAGGAATGAACACTGAAGCTTTCTTT. The chain uses TRBV7-2 and TRBJ1-1; TRBD1 is a weak D gene call, 5 bases matching. Cut back by 1 base and 0 bases, the V and J ends lie 12 bases apart. There are 16 amino acids in the CDR3, from cysteine to phenylalanine inclusive. Just CDR3 DNA is preserved here, 48 bases in frame from base 1. Looking up the germline V gene yields CDR1 SGHTA and CDR2 FQGNSA.